This T cell receptor (beta chain) was found in a study of T cell responses to AZD1222 COVID-19 vaccine. Sequencing was performed with immunoSEQ multiplex PCR; in TCRdb, only in-frame clones are kept and a portion is missing. The sample holds about 150,000 clones; 94% are singletons and the top ten take around 1.3%. This receptor was taken from an adult in good health. The sample consisted of peripheral blood, taken on day 0 of AZD1222 vaccination.

This chain's CDR3 is CASFFGVNSPLHF. CDR3 DNA sequence: TGTGCCAGCTTCTTTGGGGTCAACTCACCCCTCCACTTT. The chain recombines TRBV21-1 with TRBJ1-6. TRBV21-1 is a pseudogene segment. CDR3 length: 13 residues.